The 13 T cell receptor beta chains below were found in one sample sequenced in a study of T cell responses to AZD1222 COVID-19 vaccine. TCRdb keeps only in-frame clones here, not all; method: immunoSEQ multiplex PCR. The sample holds 200,000 or so clones, 93% seen once. The material sequenced was peripheral blood, taken 28 days after the second AZD1222 dose. These receptor sequences come from an adult who received the AZD1222 COVID-19 vaccine.

This sequence joins TRBV2 and TRBJ2-2, with TRBD1 matching 10 bases. Germline CDR1 and CDR2: SNHLY and FYNNEI. The CDR3 is made up of 13 amino acids. With 6 bases clipped from V and 6 bases from J, the junction kept 1 base outside the gene matches. The CDR3 DNA is TGTGCCAGCAGCGGACAGGGGGCCGGGGAGCTGTTTTTT. It codes for CASSGQGAGELFF.

This sequence joins TRBV30 and TRBJ1-4; D is unclear. The germline CDR1 and CDR2 sequences are GTSNPN and SVGIG (reference sequence). Deletions cut 0 bases from V and 0 bases from J, with 5 bases between. The CDR3 is 14 amino acids. Here the CDR3 reads CAWSVRATNEKLFF. CDR3 in DNA: TGTGCCTGGAGTGTACGTGCAACTAATGAAAAACTGTTTTTT.

This clone was recorded only once. The chain employs TRBV19 and TRBJ2-2; unclear D gene. V gave up 2 bases and J gave up 3 bases, with 4 bases separating them. Germline lookup yields CDR1 LNHDA and CDR2 SQIVND (reference sequence). The CDR3 consists of 13 residues. In nucleotides, the CDR3 is TGTGCCAGTAGTATAACGGACACCGGGGAGCTGTTTTTT. Its translation: CASSITDTGELFF.

The chain uses TRBV18 and TRBJ2-1; 8 nucleotides align to TRBD2. Germline V gene lookup returns CDR1 KGHSH and CDR2 LQKENI. This CDR3 spans 18 amino acids. Unmatched junction bases numbered 16, after V lost 3 bases and J lost 6 bases. DNA of the CDR3: TGTGCCAGCTCACCCAACGGGGGGGCCAGTCTTATCCGCAATGAGCAGTTCTTC. It encodes CASSPNGGASLIRNEQFF.

The chain employs TRBV29-1 and TRBJ1-2; D not resolved. Trimming stripped 4 bases from V and 4 bases from J, with 16 bases between. CDR3 length equals 14 residues. Looked up from germline, CDR1 is SQVTM and CDR2 is ANQGSEA. CDR3 DNA: TGCAGCGTTGGCCCCGCGGGCGCAAGCTATGGCTACACCTTC. Translation gives CSVGPAGASYGYTF.

The chain carries TRBV28 and TRBJ2-6; unclear D gene. The CDR3 is made up of 16 amino acids. The germline gives CDR1 MDHEN, CDR2 SYDVKM. With 2 bases removed from V and 2 bases from J, the gap between germline ends came to 10 bases. The CDR3 region has the DNA TGTGCCAGCAGTTTAGGGGTAGGAGCTGGGGCCAACGTCCTGACTTTC. Translation: CASSLGVGAGANVLTF.

This rearrangement joins TRBV12-3 or TRBV12-4 to TRBJ1-1; D unresolved. This CDR3 has 13 amino acids. Trimming left V 2 bases short and J 0 bases short, with 4 bases between. The CDR3 spells CASSLWVNTEAFF. CDR3 nucleotide sequence: TGTGCCAGCAGTTTATGGGTGAACACTGAAGCTTTCTTT.

This chain uses TRBV7-2 with TRBJ1-5, with D perhaps TRBD1 (5 bases). CDR3 length: 14 residues. Germline loops: CDR1 SGHTA, CDR2 FQGNSA. With 3 bases removed from V and 4 bases from J, the gap between germline ends came to 10 bases. In DNA, the CDR3 is TGTGCCAGCAGCTTCAGGGCAGGGAATCAGCCCCAGCATTTT. Its translation is CASSFRAGNQPQHF.

The V and J genes are TRBV7-9 and TRBJ2-7, with D hard to call. Germline V gene data show CDR1 as SEHNR and CDR2 as FQNEAQ (reference sequence). V lost 5 bases to trimming and J lost 6 bases, with 11 bases between them. This CDR3 is 12 amino acids long. CDR3 amino acids: CASSHSSGEQYF. The CDR3 DNA is TGTGCCAGCAGCCACTCCTCCGGCGAGCAGTACTTC.

The V and J genes are TRBV5-1 and TRBJ2-5; possibly TRBD1 for D (5 bases). Trimming took 0 bases from V and 1 from J, leaving 7 bases between them. Germline CDR1 is SGHRS and CDR2 is YFSETQ. The CDR3 consists of 14 residues. CDR3 protein: CASSLVDSQETQYF. CDR3 nucleotides: TGCGCCAGCAGCTTGGTCGACAGCCAAGAGACCCAGTACTTC.

The V and J genes are TRBV29-1 and TRBJ2-1; TRBD1 or TRBD2 may be the D gene (5 bases each). V shed 4 bases and J shed 2 bases, with 9 bases lying between them. The CDR3 has 13 amino acids. In germline, CDR1 is SQVTM, CDR2 ANQGSEA. CDR3 loop: CSVGGRAYNEQFF. CDR3 coding DNA: TGCAGCGTTGGGGGGAGAGCCTACAATGAGCAGTTCTTC.

This sequence joins TRBV6-5 and TRBJ2-7; D may be TRBD2 (7 bases). The CDR3 consists of 15 residues. Germline CDR1 MNHEY, CDR2 SVGAGI. Trimming removed 6 bases at V and 5 bases at J, with 20 bases between. In DNA, the CDR3 is TGTGCCAGCAGCACCCGGGACGCGGGGGCCCACGAGCAGTACTTC. It yields the protein CASSTRDAGAHEQYF.

The V and J genes are TRBV7-2 and TRBJ2-3, with a weak D call TRBD2 (6 bases). Germline assignment: CDR1 SGHTA and CDR2 FQGNSA. The length of the CDR3 is 13 residues. Trimming took 3 bases from V and 3 from J, leaving 7 bases between them. CDR3 DNA sequence: TGTGCCAGCAGCTTGGGGGGTACAGATACGCAGTATTTT. It specifies CASSLGGTDTQYF.